Sequencing of this T cell receptor (beta chain) was carried out in a study of OX40 agonist ivuxolimab in advanced cancers. The study, taken as a whole, reports: Among expanded peripheral T cells, antigen specificity went undetermined. Circulating CD4+ and CD8+ T cells showed clonal expansion by week 6 at 0.1 to 3.0 mg/kg. At 0.1-3.0 mg/kg, partial responders had clonal expansion among the lowest observed.

Remarks on this clone: Its target is unknown.

The CDR3 is 15 amino acids. TCRdb keeps only in-frame clones here, not all; method: immunoSEQ multiplex PCR. The sample shows roughly 40,000 clones, about 86% of them seen only once. The sequencing used CD4+ or CD8+ T cells sorted from blood, collected in a trial of the OX40 agonist ivuxolimab. The TCR comes from an adult with an advanced solid tumor such as melanoma, head and neck, liver or kidney cancer. The chain couples TRBV21-1 to TRBJ2-2; the D call in the table, TRBD1, was not verified against the DNA. TRBV21-1 is a listed pseudogene. CDR3 coding DNA: TGTGCCAGCAACACGGGACATAAGAACACCGGGGAGCTGTTTTTT. The encoded protein is CASNTGHKNTGELFF.